This T cell receptor (beta chain) was sequenced for a study of blood T cells in healthy people across ages. There are 15 residues in the CDR3. Looked up from germline, CDR1 is MNHEY and CDR2 is SMNVEV (reference sequence). V lost 3 bases and J 3 bases, leaving 12 bases between the germline ends. PCR was performed a second time for roughly 7 to 12 cycles using a sample-barcoded 5' primer and a J-beta primer mix. TCRdb analysed the 5' RACE reads with MiXCR anew, one entry per CDR3 protein. Here the sample spans about 1 million distinct CDR3 sequences, 35% to 55% being singletons. The source of this sequence is a woman in her sixties or seventies in good health. Sample: blood. This rearrangement joins TRBV27 to TRBJ1-5; D is possibly TRBD1 (5 bases). The chain's CDR3 is CASSLKGRDNQPQHF. The CDR3 DNA sequence: TGTGCCAGCAGTTTGAAGGGGAGGGACAATCAGCCCCAGCATTTT.